The 11 T cell receptor beta chains below all came from one sample that was sequenced in a study of CXCR3-negative and CXCR3-positive naive CD8 T cells. UMI-labeled TRB cDNA libraries were prepared by 5' RACE. TCRdb reprocessed the 5' RACE reads and reports one entry per CDR3 protein, with no DNA. The sample data list some 150,000 distinct CDR3 sequences. Study-level points and caveats: CXCR3-positive naive cells carried more hydrophobic TRB CDR3s than CXCR3-negative ones.

The antigens these receptors bind are not known. The sample taken for sequencing was naive CXCR3+ CD8+ T cells from blood. Described subset: CD45RO-CCR7+CD27+CD95- naive CD8+ T cells expressing CXCR3 (TNR3+). The receptors come from a human donor in good health. Some clones in this sample may be carry-over from other donors' samples.

The chain recombines TRBV7-9 with TRBJ2-7. Germline values: CDR1 SEHNR, CDR2 FQNEAQ (reference sequence). There are 16 residues in the CDR3. The CDR3 is CASSLDFGEDLWEQYF. The whole variable domain, remainder taken from reference TRBV7-9 and TRBJ2-7, is DTGVSQNPRHKITKRGQNVTFRCDPISEHNRLYWYRQTLGQGPEFLTYFQNEAQLEKSRLLSDRFSAERPKGSFSTLEIQRTEQGDSAMYLCASSLDFGEDLWEQYFGPGTRLTVT.

This chain joins TRBV29-1 and TRBJ1-1; with no DNA, the TCRdb D assignment of TRBD1 cannot be verified. This CDR3 has 14 residues. The germline V gene has CDR1 SQVTM and CDR2 ANQGSEA. CDR3 sequence reads: CSVEDRDRPPEAFF.

The CDR3 sequence: CASSLGLVGTEAFF. The V call is TRBV5-1, the J call TRBJ1-1. Germline CDR1 is SGHRS and CDR2 is YFSETQ. The CDR3 contains 14 residues.

The chain links TRBV7-6 to TRBJ2-1; TCRdb names TRBD2, which stays unverified in the absence of DNA. This CDR3 has 16 residues. CDR1 and CDR2 (germline): SGHVS, FNYEAQ. The CDR3 protein is CASSLYPASGYNEQFF.

The V call is TRBV20-1, the J call TRBJ2-1. CDR1 DFQATT and CDR2 SNEGSKA come from the germline V gene (reference sequence). The CDR3 is made up of 11 amino acids. The CDR3 here is CSADSYNEQFF.

This chain uses TRBV28 with TRBJ1-6. The CDR3 contains 14 residues. The V gene's germline CDR1 is MDHEN and CDR2 SYDVKM. The CDR3 here is CASSPRYSISPLHF.

The chain employs TRBV29-1 and TRBJ2-7; the D call of TRBD1 rests on TCRdb alone, since no DNA is present to check it. The CDR3 has 13 amino acids. The germline V gene has CDR1 SQVTM and CDR2 ANQGSEA. The CDR3 sequence: CSFTGQGAHEQYF.

This sequence joins TRBV3-1 and TRBJ1-6; TCRdb indicates TRBD1, and absent DNA this call remains unverified. The CDR3 totals 14 residues. Germline loops: CDR1 LGHDT, CDR2 YNNKEL (reference sequence). Here the CDR3 reads CASSQTGGNSPLHF.

The J gene is TRBJ1-2, the V gene TRBV12-3 or TRBV12-4; absent DNA, TCRdb's TRBD1 call cannot be checked. The CDR3 contains 14 residues. CDR3 amino acids: CASLGGGRPYGYTF.

The chain carries TRBV6-6 and TRBJ2-7. The CDR3 is made up of 13 amino acids. The germline CDR1 and CDR2 sequences are MNHNY and SVGAGI (reference sequence). The CDR3: CASSYAADYEQYF.

This chain joins TRBV20-1 and TRBJ2-2; TCRdb's D call of TRBD1 is untestable without DNA. The CDR3 is 17 residues long. Germline V gene sequence: CDR1 DFQATT, CDR2 SNEGSKA (reference sequence). This CDR3 is CSARGPVGAELTGELFF.